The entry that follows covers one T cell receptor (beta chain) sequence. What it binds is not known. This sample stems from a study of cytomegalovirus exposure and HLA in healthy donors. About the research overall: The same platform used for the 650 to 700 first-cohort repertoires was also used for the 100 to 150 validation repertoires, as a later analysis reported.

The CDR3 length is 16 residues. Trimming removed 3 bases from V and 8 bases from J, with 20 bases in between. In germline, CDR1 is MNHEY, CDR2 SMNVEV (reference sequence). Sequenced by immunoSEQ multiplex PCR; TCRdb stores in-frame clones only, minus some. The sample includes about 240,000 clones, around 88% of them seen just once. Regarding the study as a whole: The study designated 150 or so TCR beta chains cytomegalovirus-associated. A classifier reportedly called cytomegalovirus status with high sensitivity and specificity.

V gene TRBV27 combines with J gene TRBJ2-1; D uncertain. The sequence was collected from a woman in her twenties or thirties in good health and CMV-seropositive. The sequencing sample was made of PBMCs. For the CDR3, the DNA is TGTGCCAGCAGTTTCAACTCGCGTGAGGCTATCGATGAGCAGTTCTTC. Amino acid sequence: CASSFNSREAIDEQFF.